The 17 T cell receptor beta chains below all came from one sample that was sequenced in a study of technical replicates of blood from a handful of donors. The repertoire was sequenced with immunoSEQ multiplex PCR; TCRdb's copy has only in-frame clones and lacks some. The sample records tens of thousands of clones, about 90% being singletons. Sequenced sample: T cells isolated from PBMCs. These receptors all stem from a human donor in good health.

This chain connects TRBV27 to TRBJ2-3; D uncertain. The CDR3 extends over 13 amino acids. Looked up from germline, CDR1 is MNHEY and CDR2 is SMNVEV (reference sequence). Trimming shortened V by 2 bases and J by 1 base, and 4 bases separated the two germline ends. The chain's CDR3 is CASSLTGTDTQYF. The CDR3 region has the DNA TGTGCCAGCAGTTTAACAGGCACAGATACGCAGTATTTT.

Written as DNA, the CDR3 is TGCGCCAGCAGCCAAGATCCCCCTAGCGGGGCCACAGATACGCAGTATTTT. Amino acids: CASSQDPPSGATDTQYF. The chain joins TRBV4-3 to TRBJ2-3, with 9 bases lining up with TRBD2. Unmatched junction bases numbered 6, after V lost 0 bases and J lost 2 bases. CDR3 size: 17 residues. The germline V gene has CDR1 LGHNA and CDR2 YSLEER.

The chain links TRBV20-1 to TRBJ2-7; D is unresolved. The V end lost 4 bases, the J end lost 2 bases, and 6 bases lay between the germline ends. Germline values: CDR1 DFQATT, CDR2 SNEGSKA (reference sequence). This CDR3 has 11 amino acids. The CDR3 region is CSATGAYEQYF. CDR3 nucleotide sequence: TGCAGTGCTACCGGAGCCTACGAGCAGTACTTC.

Here the CDR3 DNA reads TGTGCCAGTAGTATTGCGGGAGATCCCGGAGAGACCCAGTACTTC. Translating gives CASSIAGDPGETQYF. This rearrangement joins TRBV19 to TRBJ2-5; 7 nucleotides line up with TRBD2. The junction had 8 bases not matched to a gene; V was cut back by 3 bases and J by 4 bases. Germline V gene data show CDR1 as LNHDA and CDR2 as SQIVND (reference sequence). The CDR3 is 15 residues long. The whole variable domain, filled in from reference TRBV19 and TRBJ2-5, reads DGGITQSPKYLFRKEGQNVTLSCEQNLNHDAMYWYRQDPGQGLRLIYYSQIVNDFQKGDIAEGYSVSREKKESFPLTVTSAQKNPTAFYLCASSIAGDPGETQYFGPGTRLLVL.

The chain joins TRBV5-4 to TRBJ1-5; 9 nucleotides line up with TRBD1. Trimming at V came to 4 bases and at J to 3 bases, leaving 5 bases not matched to a gene. This CDR3 has 15 residues. Per the germline V gene, CDR1 is SGHNT and CDR2 is YYREEE (reference sequence). The chain's CDR3 is CASSVGTGINQPQHF. The CDR3 DNA is TGTGCCAGCAGCGTGGGGACAGGGATCAATCAGCCCCAGCATTTT.

This chain uses TRBV13 with TRBJ2-2, with TRBD1 as a possible D gene (5 bases). This CDR3 region has 17 residues. V was trimmed by 0 bases and J by 1 base, leaving 12 bases between them. Per germline, CDR1 PRHDT and CDR2 FYEKMQ (reference sequence). In DNA, the CDR3 is TGTGCCAGCAGCTTAGGCCTTGGCAGGGTGAACACCGGGGAGCTGTTTTTT. Translating gives CASSLGLGRVNTGELFF.

The chain employs TRBV6-5 and TRBJ1-2; TRBD1 matches 7 bases. CDR1 and CDR2 from the germline V gene are MNHEY and SVGAGI. The CDR3 sequence is 11 residues long. Trimming took 5 bases from V and 11 from J; bases not matched to a gene: 5. This CDR3 is CASSRRGSYTF. In DNA form, the CDR3 reads TGTGCCAGCAGTCGCAGGGGGTCGTACACCTTC.

CDR3 bases: TGTGCCTGGAGCCCCATGTTGAGTTCTGGAAACACCATATATTTT. Translated, it gives CAWSPMLSSGNTIYF. This chain links TRBV30 with TRBJ1-3; D uncertain. V was clipped by 3 bases and J by 1 base, with 13 bases between them. The germline V gene encodes CDR1 GTSNPN and CDR2 SVGIG (reference sequence). This CDR3 has 15 amino acids. The whole variable domain, filled in from reference TRBV30 and TRBJ1-3, reads SQTIHQWPATLVQPVGSPLSLECTVEGTSNPNLYWYRQAAGRGLQLLFYSVGIGQISSEVPQNLSASRPQDRQFILSSKKLLLSDSGFYLCAWSPMLSSGNTIYFGEGSWLTVV.

The gene calls are TRBV25-1 and TRBJ2-1; 9 nucleotides agree with TRBD2. CDR1 is MGHDK and CDR2 is SYGVNS in the germline V gene. Trimming at V came to 2 bases and at J to 7 bases, leaving 6 bases not matched to a gene. The CDR3 contains 15 residues. CDR3 DNA sequence: TGTGCCAGCAGTGAACTAGCGGGAAGTGGGAATGAGCAGTTCTTC. Its protein is CASSELAGSGNEQFF.

This chain uses TRBV13 with TRBJ1-1, with D unresolved. Germline CDR1 PRHDT, CDR2 FYEKMQ (reference sequence). CDR3 length: 14 amino acids. Deletions cut 4 bases from V and 0 bases from J, with 9 bases between. CDR3 bases: TGTGCCAGCAGCTCGAACATTTTGAACACTGAAGCTTTCTTT. Protein sequence: CASSSNILNTEAFF.

This chain joins TRBV7-3 and TRBJ1-2; TRBD1 is a possible D gene (5 bases). Germline-derived CDR1 and CDR2 are SGHTA and FQGTGA. The CDR3 covers 15 residues. The ends were cut back, 8 bases at V and 4 bases at J, with 20 bases in the middle. CDR3 in DNA: TGTGCCAGCCTCGCACAAGCCGGGACTCTCTATGGCTACACCTTC. Translation: CASLAQAGTLYGYTF.

V usage is TRBV18 and J usage is TRBJ1-1; maybe TRBD1 (6 bases). V lost 1 base and J 9 bases, leaving 15 bases between the germline ends. From germline, CDR1 is KGHSH and CDR2 LQKENI. The CDR3 length is 14 residues. CDR3 in amino acids: CASSPLGDIRQAFF. For the CDR3, the DNA is TGTGCCAGCTCACCACTTGGGGACATAAGGCAAGCTTTCTTT.

The chain employs TRBV18 and TRBJ1-3; D remains unclear. CDR3 length equals 14 residues. V lost 4 bases, J lost 0 bases, and 7 bases lay in between. The germline gives CDR1 KGHSH, CDR2 LQKENI. CDR3 sequence (DNA): TGTGCCAGCTCACTATCGGTCTCTGGAAACACCATATATTTT. It is translated as CASSLSVSGNTIYF.

This clone occurred a few times. The chain carries TRBV7-3 and TRBJ2-1; a possible D gene is TRBD1 (9 bases). Germline V gives CDR1 SGHTA, CDR2 FQGTGA. Trimming stripped 5 bases from V and 4 bases from J, with 18 bases between. This CDR3 has 16 amino acids. The CDR3 DNA sequence: TGTGCCAGCAGCCCGGGGGGGACAGGGCGGTACAATGAGCAGTTCTTC. This encodes CASSPGGTGRYNEQFF.

The chain joins TRBV4-2 to TRBJ2-3; tentatively, D is TRBD2 (7 bases). The germline V gene has CDR1 LGHNA and CDR2 YNFKEQ. Trimming pared 0 bases from V and 3 bases from J, leaving 13 bases between. This CDR3 region has 16 residues. The CDR3: CASSQDGGRGTDTQYF. CDR3 nucleotide sequence: TGTGCCAGCAGCCAAGACGGGGGGCGCGGAACAGATACGCAGTATTTT.

This chain uses TRBV5-4 with TRBJ2-7; the D is unclear. V was pared by 4 bases and J by 3 bases, with 11 bases between. The CDR3 length is 13 residues. Germline V CDR1 and CDR2: SGHNT, YYREEE (reference sequence). CDR3 region: CASSPSFGYEQYF. CDR3 coding DNA: TGTGCCAGCAGCCCCTCTTTCGGCTACGAGCAGTACTTC.

The CDR3 protein is CASVQTGGGSEQYF. CDR3 DNA sequence: TGTGCCAGCGTCCAGACAGGGGGGGGGTCCGAGCAGTACTTC. This chain connects TRBV7-9 to TRBJ2-7; 9 bases are a match to TRBD1. Germline lookup yields CDR1 SEHNR and CDR2 FQNEAQ (reference sequence). This CDR3 has 14 residues. The V segment lost 8 bases and the J segment 6 bases; nucleotides outside the gene matches: 11.